Listed here are 29 T cell receptor beta chains from one sample, sequenced in a study of cytomegalovirus exposure and HLA in healthy donors. The primer mix had 60 Vbeta and 13 Jbeta primers. Data came from immunoSEQ multiplex PCR; TCRdb stores just in-frame clones and leaves some out. The sample has approximately 100,000 clones, approximately 70% seen once. The sequenced sample was PBMCs. The receptor source for this set is a woman under 30 in good health and CMV-seropositive.

J is TRBJ2-5 and V is TRBV19; TRBD1 aligns across 8 bases. CDR3 length: 12 residues. Looked up from germline, CDR1 is LNHDA and CDR2 is SQIVND (reference sequence). V lost 4 bases to trimming and J lost 7 bases; unmatched junction nucleotides: 2. This CDR3 is CASSTGGGTQYF. DNA of the CDR3: TGTGCCAGTAGTACAGGGGGCGGGACCCAGTACTTC.

The V and J genes are TRBV5-1 and TRBJ1-1, with TRBD1 as a possible D gene (5 bases). Trimming removed 7 bases from V and 1 base from J, with 11 bases in between. The CDR3 extends over 13 amino acids. CDR1 and CDR2 (germline): SGHRS, YFSETQ. CDR3 nucleotide sequence: TGCGCCAGCTCTCCCACAGGGAACACTGAAGCTTTCTTT. This gives the protein CASSPTGNTEAFF.

A few counts support this clone. The chain joins TRBV7-2 to TRBJ2-7; 8 bases map to TRBD2. The CDR3 totals 16 residues. Germline values: CDR1 SGHTA, CDR2 FQGNSA. The junction had 9 bases not matched to a gene; V was cut back by 5 bases and J by 0 bases. The CDR3 DNA reads TGTGCCAGCAGCCCGACGAGCGGGAGCCCCTCCTACGAGCAGTACTTC. This gives the protein CASSPTSGSPSYEQYF.

V is TRBV18 and J is TRBJ2-2; TRBD2 matches 10 bases. After removal of 2 bases from V and 2 bases from J, the junction contained 5 bases not matched to a gene. Germline values: CDR1 KGHSH, CDR2 LQKENI. This CDR3 has 17 residues. CDR3 nucleotide sequence: TGTGCCAGCTCACCAGGCCTAGCGGGAGACAACACCGGGGAGCTGTTTTTT. It specifies CASSPGLAGDNTGELFF.

This chain joins TRBV6-5 and TRBJ2-1; 8 positions agree with TRBD1. Germline V CDR1 and CDR2: MNHEY, SVGAGI. CDR3 length: 15 residues. Trimming at V came to 7 bases and at J to 7 bases, leaving 12 bases not matched to a gene. The CDR3 here is CASTQDRAPRNEQFF. As DNA, the CDR3 is TGTGCCAGCACCCAGGACAGGGCCCCCAGAAATGAGCAGTTCTTC.

Remarks on this clone: The same CDR3 arises from other DNA sequences in this sample as well. The chain combines TRBV30 with TRBJ2-5; unclear D gene. CDR1 and CDR2 (germline): GTSNPN, SVGIG (reference sequence). The V and J ends lost 0 bases and 3 bases respectively, with 8 bases between them. The CDR3 consists of 13 residues. The CDR3 reads CAWSVRLKETQYF. CDR3 DNA: TGTGCCTGGAGTGTACGACTTAAAGAGACCCAGTACTTC.

The chain joins TRBV20-1 to TRBJ2-7; D ambiguous. Germline CDR1 and CDR2: DFQATT and SNEGSKA (reference sequence). V was shortened by 3 bases and J by 3 bases, with 6 bases between the two germline ends. The CDR3 is 11 amino acids. CDR3 protein: CSASDIYEQYF. The CDR3 region has the DNA TGCAGTGCTAGTGACATCTACGAGCAGTACTTC.

This rearrangement joins TRBV4-1 to TRBJ2-5; 8 bases are shared with TRBD2. The J call could be wrong; TRBJ2-7 is a better fit for the DNA end. This CDR3 is 15 amino acids long. Germline lookup yields CDR1 MGHRA and CDR2 YSYEKL. The CDR3 loop is CASSHLGRGSYEQYF. DNA of the CDR3: TGCGCCAGCAGCCACCTCGGGAGGGGGAGCTACGAGCAGTACTTC.

This clone was picked up a small number of times. The CDR3 DNA reads TGTGCCAGCAGCTCTGGGACTAGCGGGTTACGTACCTACGAGCAGTACTTC. Protein sequence: CASSSGTSGLRTYEQYF. The rearrangement uses TRBV7-9 and TRBJ2-7, with 12 bases aligning to TRBD2. The germline gives CDR1 SEHNR, CDR2 FQNEAQ (reference sequence). The CDR3 loop spans 17 amino acids. With 4 bases clipped from V and 2 bases from J, the junction kept 9 bases outside the gene matches. The entire variable domain, with the rest obtained from reference TRBV7-9 and TRBJ2-7, is as follows: DTGVSQNPRHKITKRGQNVTFRCDPISEHNRLYWYRQTLGQGPEFLTYFQNEAQLEKSRLLSDRFSAERPKGSFSTLEIQRTEQGDSAMYLCASSSGTSGLRTYEQYFGPGTRLTVT.

V is TRBV30 and J is TRBJ1-3; TRBD1 is a possible D gene (5 bases). CDR3 length: 15 amino acids. Germline loops: CDR1 GTSNPN, CDR2 SVGIG (reference sequence). The ends were cut back, 0 bases at V and 0 bases at J, with 9 bases in the middle. The CDR3 sequence: CAWSVGAYSGNTIYF. For the CDR3, the DNA is TGTGCCTGGAGTGTAGGGGCTTACTCTGGAAACACCATATATTTT.

V and J are TRBV2 and TRBJ1-5; maybe TRBD1 (6 bases). Germline loops: CDR1 SNHLY, CDR2 FYNNEI. The V end lost 10 bases, the J end lost 0 bases, and 10 bases lay between the germline ends. There are 13 residues in the CDR3. The CDR3: CATTGYSNQPQHF. CDR3 DNA: TGTGCCACCACAGGGTATAGCAATCAGCCCCAGCATTTT.

This clone was detected only once. Here the CDR3 reads CATSPRTGAKETQYF. The CDR3 region has the DNA TGTGCCACCAGCCCACGGACAGGGGCAAAAGAGACCCAGTACTTC. This chain links TRBV15 with TRBJ2-5; TRBD1 aligns across 9 bases. There are 15 residues in the CDR3. Looked up from germline, CDR1 is LNHNV and CDR2 is YYDKDF (reference sequence). Germline trimming cut 5 bases from V and 3 bases from J; bases unmatched to any gene: 7.

This sequence joins TRBV9 and TRBJ1-1; 8 bases are a match to TRBD1. Trimming cost V 0 bases and J 0 bases; bases outside gene matches: 10. The germline CDR1 and CDR2 sequences are SGDLS and YYNGEE. The CDR3 contains 18 residues. CDR3 DNA sequence: TGTGCCAGCAGCGTAGAACCTGGACAGGGAGGTGTGAACACTGAAGCTTTCTTT. This gives the protein CASSVEPGQGGVNTEAFF.

V usage is TRBV4-1 and J usage is TRBJ2-1, with 11 nucleotides matching TRBD2. The CDR3 covers 15 residues. The germline V gene has CDR1 MGHRA and CDR2 YSYEKL. Germline trimming cut 4 bases from V and 7 bases from J; bases unmatched to any gene: 6. The CDR3 DNA is TGCGCCAGCAGCCTAGCGGGAGGGCCCCGAAATGAGCAGTTCTTC. Translating it yields CASSLAGGPRNEQFF.

This chain uses TRBV4-2 with TRBJ2-7, with D uncertain. In germline, CDR1 is LGHNA, CDR2 YNFKEQ. Trimming left V 0 bases short and J 4 bases short, with 10 bases between. The CDR3 totals 14 residues. The CDR3 sequence is CASSQDAGTYEQYF. In DNA form, the CDR3 reads TGTGCCAGCAGCCAAGATGCAGGTACTTACGAGCAGTACTTC.

This clone was detected only a few times. This chain's CDR3 is CASSFLGQGVGEKLFF. Written as DNA, the CDR3 is TGTGCCAGCAGTTTTCTGGGACAGGGTGTTGGTGAAAAACTGTTTTTT. The rearrangement uses TRBV28 and TRBJ1-4; 9 positions match TRBD1. V trimming: 3 bases; J trimming: 7 bases; junction bases outside the gene matches: 9. Germline V gene data show CDR1 as MDHEN and CDR2 as SYDVKM. This CDR3 is 16 amino acids long.

This chain links TRBV19 with TRBJ1-1; D possibly corresponds to TRBD1 (5 bases). V was shortened by 9 bases and J by 0 bases, with 11 bases between the two germline ends. In germline, CDR1 is LNHDA, CDR2 SQIVND (reference sequence). CDR3 length equals 13 residues. CDR3 loop: CASRQFMNTEAFF. The CDR3 bases are TGTGCCAGCCGACAGTTCATGAACACTGAAGCTTTCTTT.

This chain joins TRBV5-1 and TRBJ2-1; 11 nucleotides line up with TRBD2. The CDR3 runs 16 residues. CDR1 and CDR2 (germline): SGHRS, YFSETQ. The V gene end was trimmed by 3 bases and the J gene end by 1 base; junction bases not matched to a gene: 3. CDR3: CASSWGLAVSYNEQFF. The CDR3, as DNA: TGCGCCAGCAGCTGGGGACTAGCGGTTTCCTACAATGAGCAGTTCTTC.

The J gene is TRBJ2-3, the V gene TRBV5-6; D unresolved. The germline CDR1 and CDR2 sequences are SGHDT and YYEEEE. The germline V and J ends were trimmed by 4 bases and 0 bases, with 3 bases remaining between them. The CDR3 runs 12 residues. In DNA, the CDR3 is TGTGCCAGCAGCCCAAGCACAGATACGCAGTATTTT. Protein: CASSPSTDTQYF.

This CDR3 reads CASSPPGQPRLEQYF. DNA for the CDR3: TGTGCCAGCTCACCACCGGGACAGCCCCGTTTAGAGCAGTACTTC. The chain links TRBV18 to TRBJ2-7, with 7 bases that match TRBD1. CDR3 size: 15 residues. Trimming at V came to 0 bases and at J to 7 bases, leaving 9 bases not matched to a gene. Germline lookup yields CDR1 KGHSH and CDR2 LQKENI.

In this sample, this clone turned up a few times. The gene calls are TRBV10-3 and TRBJ2-7, with a possible D match to TRBD1 (6 bases). The germline V and J ends were trimmed by 0 bases and 1 base, with 10 bases remaining between them. This CDR3 contains 15 residues. Germline V gene data show CDR1 as ENHRY and CDR2 as SYGVKD. CDR3 amino acids: CAISESGDTSYEQYF. The CDR3 DNA follows: TGTGCCATCAGTGAGTCGGGGGACACGTCCTACGAGCAGTACTTC.

The chain links TRBV5-4 to TRBJ2-7; 11 positions agree with TRBD2. From germline, CDR1 is SGHNT and CDR2 YYREEE (reference sequence). The V segment lost 4 bases and the J segment 5 bases; nucleotides outside the gene matches: 5. The CDR3 consists of 14 residues. For the CDR3, the DNA is TGTGCCAGCAGCCAGACTAGCGGGATGAACGAGCAGTACTTC. Its translation is CASSQTSGMNEQYF. Full variable domain (rest looked up from reference TRBV5-4 and TRBJ2-7): ETGVTQSPTHLIKTRGQQVTLRCSSQSGHNTVSWYQQALGQGPQFIFQYYREEENGRGNFPPRFSGLQFPNYSSELNVNALELDDSALYLCASSQTSGMNEQYFGPGTRLTVT.

This clone was detected many times. The chain links TRBV6-1 to TRBJ2-7; D is undetermined. The CDR3 is 13 amino acids. V was clipped by 3 bases and J by 2 bases, with 8 bases between them. Germline values: CDR1 MNHNS, CDR2 SASEGT. The DNA for the CDR3 is TGTGCCAGCAGTGACTTGGCCCCCTACGAGCAGTACTTC. Protein sequence: CASSDLAPYEQYF.

The J gene is TRBJ2-7, the V gene TRBV28; 8 bases are a match to TRBD2. CDR1 is MDHEN, CDR2 SYDVKM, per germline. The CDR3 runs to 14 residues. Trimming cost V 6 bases and J 3 bases; bases outside gene matches: 7. The CDR3 region has the DNA TGTGCCAGCAGGGGGATACTAGCGGACTACGAGCAGTACTTC. It yields the protein CASRGILADYEQYF.

CDR3 sequence (DNA): TGTGCCAGCAGTTACGGACAGGGGGCTTACGAGCAGTACTTC. Translated: CASSYGQGAYEQYF. The rearrangement links TRBV6-5 to TRBJ2-7; TRBD1 agrees at 11 bases. Germline loops: CDR1 MNHEY, CDR2 SVGAGI. With V trimmed by 2 bases and J by 4 bases, 1 base remained unmatched. The CDR3 extends over 14 amino acids.

The chain carries TRBV6-5 and TRBJ2-1; 8 nucleotides line up with TRBD1. Germline assignment: CDR1 MNHEY and CDR2 SVGAGI. The ends lost 2 bases at V and 7 bases at J; junction bases unmatched: 7. This CDR3 spans 15 amino acids. The DNA for the CDR3 is TGTGCCAGCAGTTACGGACAGGGAATTATAAATGAGCAGTTCTTC. It encodes CASSYGQGIINEQFF.

The chain combines TRBV4-3 with TRBJ1-5, with D possibly matching TRBD1 (6 bases). The CDR3 contains 14 residues. The V and J ends lost 3 bases and 5 bases respectively, with 11 bases between them. Germline CDR1 LGHNA, CDR2 YSLEER. CDR3 DNA: TGCGCCAGCAGCCAGACCCGGACAGATCAGCCCCAGCATTTT. Its protein product is CASSQTRTDQPQHF.

This clone was detected only a few times. The rearrangement links TRBV15 to TRBJ1-2; a weak D match, TRBD1 (5 bases). CDR3 length: 14 amino acids. Per the germline V gene, CDR1 is LNHNV and CDR2 is YYDKDF (reference sequence). Between the trimmed V and J ends, which lost 1 base and 6 bases, there was a span of 12 bases. CDR3 coding DNA: TGTGCCACCAGCAGAGGCGGGACCGGTGATGGCTACACCTTC. Protein product: CATSRGGTGDGYTF.

This clone was seen only a few times. The chain recombines TRBV5-6 with TRBJ2-5, with D unclear. The V end lost 1 base, the J end lost 0 bases, and 7 bases lay between the germline ends. This CDR3 is 14 amino acids long. CDR1 and CDR2 (germline): SGHDT, YYEEEE. The CDR3 here is CASSLLRDQETQYF. The CDR3 DNA is TGTGCCAGCAGCTTGCTACGGGACCAAGAGACCCAGTACTTC. Complete variable domain (other parts from reference TRBV5-6 and TRBJ2-5): DAGVTQSPTHLIKTRGQQVTLRCSPKSGHDTVSWYQQALGQGPQFIFQYYEEEERQRGNFPDRFSGHQFPNYSSELNVNALLLGDSALYLCASSLLRDQETQYFGPGTRLLVL.